Sequencing of this T cell receptor (beta chain) was carried out in a study of human T cells and chemical hapten exposure listed by TCRdb under 2021. About the study as a whole: Libraries were pooled for sequencing, and variation in per-sample TCR yields was attributed mainly to small differences in library volumes within the pool. Peripheral blood TCR repertoire changes were tracked in vivo in alopecia patients during primary and secondary sensitization to the hapten diphenylcyclopropenone (DPC). For every blood RNA sample, sequencing covered both the TCR alpha and TCR beta chains.

Regarding this clonotype: Its antigen is currently not known. No much larger clonotype is one base removed from it; base qualities were not supplied.

Overall results and qualifications from the work: The number of TCRs above 1 in 1000 frequency did not change with DPC sensitization; there was no evidence of global repertoire structure alterations. After repeated subsampling, changes were observed in the strength of the expansion versus patch-test correlation and in the threshold at which the correlation became significant.

Total RNA was isolated from unfractionated whole blood collected in Tempus Blood RNA tubes. A handful of healthy volunteers acted as controls for TCR sequencing and had blood drawn at day 0, 2 weeks and 6 weeks. The receptor library was made with 5' RACE. Reads for this sample came from an Illumina MiSeq. Library preparation attached unique molecular identifiers to individual cDNA molecules for quantitative, reproducible TCR counting. As for the original processing: A median of around 100,000 TCRs per sample was observed, with a range of about 20,000 to 700,000. V, J and CDR3 annotation of the TCR reads was carried out using the Decombinator software suite. Every sample was subsampled to the same number of TCRs (28,000) for the PS versus PT1 abundance plots. Expanded TCRs were defined as absent before sensitization and observed at least eight times at the 2-week time point. The public sequencing data were trimmed at Q25 with fastp and processed into clonotypes with MiXCR by TCRdb, which kept only in-frame beta chains. Every distinct CDR3 protein forms one entry, paired with its most common genes and DNA. The V and J calls, along with clone size, are taken from TCRdb and not from the paper's own processing. A total of 110,000 or so distinct CDR3 sequences appear in this sample, around a fifth of them only once. The ten largest clones capture 2.8% of the sample.

V and J are truncated by 0 bases and 5 bases respectively, leaving an intervening sequence of 20 bases. The CDR3 runs 18 amino acids, cysteine and phenylalanine included. The DNA shown is the 54-base CDR3, in frame from base 1. Reading the germline V gene gives CDR1 SGHNT and CDR2 YENEEA. The sequence came from a human donor in good health. This chain joins TRBV11-3 to TRBJ1-5; no confident D gene assignment can be made. DNA sequence: TGTGCCAGCAGCTTAGATAAGAGCGGCCGTCATTTCTATCAGCCCCAGCATTTT. It codes for CASSLDKSGRHFYQPQHF.